What follows are 19 T cell receptor beta chains derived from one specimen sequenced in a study of Ad26.COV2.S vaccination and SARS-CoV-2 variants (dated by TCRdb to the early 2020s). Library preparation employed the immunoSEQ multiplex PCR assay. In its TCRdb copy, this immuneACCESS table keeps in-frame sequences only and misses some clones. Where compared with another copy, unresolved V genes explain less than half of these, and the others have no known cause. The sample profile shows about 440,000 clones; about 90% of them were found once. The top ten clonotypes cover roughly 4% of the sample. The treatment or condition label here, explained by the study, means: over 15 received Ad26.COV2.S at low or high dose, single or two shots; 5 received placebo; per-sample allocation not given. For vaccine and placebo recipients, the sequenced repertoires came from samples collected on day 63 after the first injection.

The sequenced sample was peripheral blood, obtained in a trial of Ad26.COV2.S vaccine versus placebo. The receptors were gathered from a person between 18 and 60 years old who received the Ad26.COV2.S COVID-19 vaccine or a placebo.

J is TRBJ1-2 and V is TRBV5-4, with D unresolved. Germline CDR1 is SGHNT and CDR2 is YYREEE (reference sequence). The CDR3 is made up of 15 amino acids. The V end lost 2 bases, the J end lost 2 bases, and 13 bases lay between the germline ends. The CDR3: CASSFLTAPNYGYTF. Here the CDR3 DNA reads TGTGCCAGCAGCTTTTTAACAGCCCCGAACTATGGCTACACCTTC. Combining the CDR3 with reference TRBV5-4 and TRBJ1-2 gives the whole variable domain ETGVTQSPTHLIKTRGQQVTLRCSSQSGHNTVSWYQQALGQGPQFIFQYYREEENGRGNFPPRFSGLQFPNYSSELNVNALELDDSALYLCASSFLTAPNYGYTFGSGTRLTVV.

The V call is TRBV15, the J call TRBJ2-6; D unresolved. Germline-derived CDR1 and CDR2 are LNHNV and YYDKDF (reference sequence). The CDR3 is 20 amino acids. The V gene lost 0 bases and the J gene lost 2 bases, with 20 bases spanning the gap. The CDR3 region has the DNA TGTGCCACCAGCAGAGATCCCCGCCCCCTTTCCCCAACTGGGGCCAACGTCCTGACTTTC. This codes for CATSRDPRPLSPTGANVLTF.

V usage is TRBV27 and J usage is TRBJ1-1; 9 positions match TRBD1. The V gene's germline CDR1 is MNHEY and CDR2 SMNVEV (reference sequence). CDR3 length: 15 residues. V lost 3 bases, J lost 1 base, and 3 bases stayed unmatched. The CDR3 is CASSFTGGWNTEAFF. The CDR3 DNA follows: TGTGCCAGCAGTTTCACAGGGGGCTGGAACACTGAAGCTTTCTTT.

The chain links TRBV6-5 to TRBJ2-7; D might be TRBD1 or TRBD2, each matching 5 bases. The CDR3 consists of 14 residues. CDR1 is MNHEY, CDR2 SVGAGI, per germline. V shed 6 bases and J shed 3 bases, with 15 bases lying between them. CDR3 in amino acids: CASSVNRDGYEQYF. CDR3 nucleotide sequence: TGTGCCAGCAGCGTCAACCGGGACGGCTACGAGCAGTACTTC.

The J gene is TRBJ2-5, the V gene TRBV7-9; 9 positions agree with TRBD1. V lost 2 bases and J lost 5; bases outside the gene matches: 3. CDR1 and CDR2 (germline): SEHNR, FQNEAQ (reference sequence). The CDR3 has 14 residues. In DNA, the CDR3 is TGTGCCAGCAGCTTAATTGACAGGGGGGAGACCCAGTACTTC. It is translated as CASSLIDRGETQYF.

This chain connects TRBV5-4 to TRBJ2-3; weak D call: TRBD2 (6 bases). From germline, CDR1 is SGHNT and CDR2 YYREEE (reference sequence). The V end lost 0 bases, the J end lost 2 bases, and 10 bases lay between the germline ends. The CDR3 extends over 15 amino acids. For the CDR3, the DNA is TGTGCCAGCAGCTTGGCTGGAGGGCACACAGATACGCAGTATTTT. This sequence encodes CASSLAGGHTDTQYF.

The chain uses TRBV12-3 or TRBV12-4 and TRBJ1-5; 7 nucleotides align to TRBD1. The CDR3 is 13 residues long. V shed 6 bases and J 7 bases; nucleotides not matched to a gene: 6. CDR3 bases: TGTGCCAGCAGGCCCGACAGGGACCAGCCCCAGCATTTT. This translates into CASRPDRDQPQHF.

This clone was picked up one time. This CDR3 is CATSAGVPISGANVLTF. DNA of the CDR3: TGTGCCACCAGTGCCGGCGTCCCGATCTCTGGGGCCAACGTCCTGACTTTC. The chain combines TRBV24-1 with TRBJ2-6; D not resolved. Germline CDR1 reads KGHDR; CDR2 reads SFDVKD. The germline V and J ends were trimmed by 5 bases and 0 bases, with 13 bases remaining between them. The CDR3 spans 17 residues.

The V and J genes are TRBV6-5 and TRBJ2-2, with D possibly matching TRBD2 (5 bases). Trimming stripped 6 bases from V and 7 bases from J, with 12 bases between. CDR3 size: 13 residues. CDR1 and CDR2 from the germline V gene are MNHEY and SVGAGI. CDR3 residues: CASRRESIGELFF. CDR3 in DNA: TGTGCCAGCAGGAGGGAGAGCATCGGGGAGCTGTTTTTT.

J is TRBJ2-2 and V is TRBV3-1 (or the pseudogene TRBV3-2); 7 nucleotides align to TRBD2. Germline CDR1 LGHDT, CDR2 YNNKEL (reference sequence). The CDR3 is made up of 18 amino acids. The V segment lost 0 bases and the J segment 5 bases; nucleotides outside the gene matches: 12. The CDR3 DNA reads TGTGCCAGCAGCCAAGATAAGACCGGGAGGTCGGTTACCGGGGAGCTGTTTTTT. It yields the protein CASSQDKTGRSVTGELFF.

The chain employs TRBV6-6 and TRBJ2-1, with D possibly matching TRBD1 (6 bases). Germline V CDR1 and CDR2: MNHNY, SVGAGI (reference sequence). The germline V and J ends were trimmed by 5 bases and 3 bases, with 20 bases remaining between them. The CDR3 extends over 17 amino acids. The CDR3 loop is CASSQISTGRFYNEQFF. Written as DNA, the CDR3 is TGTGCCAGCAGTCAGATCTCGACAGGCAGGTTCTACAATGAGCAGTTCTTC.

This clone was counted a single time. V and J are TRBV3-1 (or the pseudogene TRBV3-2) and TRBJ2-7; maybe TRBD1 (6 bases). Trimming stripped 2 bases from V and 5 bases from J, with 10 bases between. The CDR3 spans 13 residues. CDR1 is LGHDT, CDR2 YNNKEL, per germline (reference sequence). CDR3 amino acids: CASSQLGQNEQYF. CDR3 in DNA: TGTGCCAGCAGCCAATTAGGACAGAACGAGCAGTACTTC.

This chain connects TRBV4-3 to TRBJ2-6; the match to TRBD1 covers 11 bases. The junction had 17 bases not matched to a gene; V was cut back by 4 bases and J by 0 bases. The CDR3 covers 22 residues. Per germline, CDR1 LGHNA and CDR2 YSLEER. CDR3 in amino acids: CASSPGQGDFWTQSSGANVLTF. The CDR3 nucleotides read TGCGCCAGCAGCCCGGGACAGGGGGATTTTTGGACTCAAAGCTCTGGGGCCAACGTCCTGACTTTC.

The V call is TRBV15, the J call TRBJ2-5, with 8 bases that match TRBD2. With 8 bases clipped from V and 4 bases from J, the junction kept 6 bases outside the gene matches. Per the germline V gene, CDR1 is LNHNV and CDR2 is YYDKDF (reference sequence). This CDR3 spans 13 amino acids. The CDR3 protein is CATETGGAETQYF. CDR3 sequence (DNA): TGTGCCACCGAAACGGGGGGGGCAGAGACCCAGTACTTC.

The rearrangement uses TRBV11-2 and TRBJ2-5; unclear D gene. Trimming left V 1 base short and J 0 bases short, with 6 bases between. CDR1 is SGHAT and CDR2 is FQNNGV in the germline V gene. The length of the CDR3 is 14 residues. As DNA, the CDR3 is TGTGCCAGCAGCTTAGTTTTGTACCAAGAGACCCAGTACTTC. It yields the protein CASSLVLYQETQYF.

CDR3 nucleotide sequence: TGTGCCAGCAGTCATCCCGGGACAGGGGACTATGGCTACACCTTC. Protein product: CASSHPGTGDYGYTF. This rearrangement joins TRBV25-1 to TRBJ1-2, with TRBD1 matching 10 bases. The CDR3 contains 15 residues. Germline V CDR1 and CDR2: MGHDK, SYGVNS. J gave up 3 bases and V 5 bases, and 6 bases lay outside the gene matches.

This chain uses TRBV6-4 with TRBJ2-1, with 8 bases lining up with TRBD1. Germline-derived CDR1 and CDR2 are MRHNA and SNTAGT. With 5 bases clipped from V and 0 bases from J, the junction kept 3 bases outside the gene matches. The CDR3 contains 15 residues. The CDR3 here is CASSTTGDSYNEQFF. DNA of the CDR3: TGTGCCAGCAGTACGACAGGGGACTCCTACAATGAGCAGTTCTTC.

V usage is TRBV25-1 and J usage is TRBJ2-3, with 10 bases matching TRBD2. This CDR3 is built from 16 residues. The ends lost 3 bases at V and 1 base at J; junction bases unmatched: 4. The V gene's germline CDR1 is MGHDK and CDR2 SYGVNS. CDR3 sequence (DNA): TGTGCCAGCAGTGAGTCACTAGCGGGGCGCACAGATACGCAGTATTTT. It yields the protein CASSESLAGRTDTQYF.

This clone was observed a few times. V usage is TRBV14 and J usage is TRBJ2-7, with 7 bases identical to TRBD2. There are 16 residues in the CDR3. Germline assignment: CDR1 SGHDN and CDR2 FVKESK. After removal of 4 bases from V and 1 base from J, the junction contained 10 bases not matched to a gene. CDR3 sequence reads: CASSRSTSTPSYEQYF. The CDR3 DNA follows: TGTGCCAGCAGCCGCTCGACTAGCACCCCATCCTACGAGCAGTACTTC.